This T cell receptor beta chain was recorded in a study of cytomegalovirus exposure and HLA in healthy donors (TCRdb year 2017). With respect to the entire study: An earlier analysis of a few hundred of the donors reported about 300 Gb of sequence data and approximately 120 million unique TCR beta sequences obtained from 180 million or so T cells. High-throughput TCR immunosequencing, statistical association of individual TCRs with disease status, and machine learning were combined to predict cytomegalovirus infection status. Approximately 310 gigabases of sequencing data and about 92 million unique TCR sequences made up an early release that covered 500 to 700 HLA-typed donors. A later genetic analysis used genome-wide SNP genotypes for about three fifths of the roughly 700 donors, treating that subset as a discovery cohort. Four or five DR-DQ haplotypes were treated as single units for association and clustering because of strong linkage in the cohort. Every discovery cohort repertoire had been produced on one sequencing platform. An earlier analysis of about 620 of the donors applied high-throughput TCR beta sequencing to assess whether each TCR beta V gene segment acted as functional or pseudogenic. In addition to the first cohort of 666 subjects, a separate validation cohort of under 150 different subjects was used. On average, around 240,000 unique TCR beta nucleotide sequences were sequenced per donor among about 400 genotyped donors of the cohort, with roughly 20% of those sequences being non-productive. The study aimed to test whether cataloging public T cell receptors could reveal signatures of past pathogen exposure. The number of donors typed differed by locus, with roughly 620-630 for A, B, C, DRB1 and DQB1, roughly 520 for DQA1, 606 for DPA1, and 450 to 480 for DPB1. Alongside the repertoire data, information on donor age, sex, ethnicity and CMV serostatus was compiled. In a later analysis, previously published TCR beta repertoires from some 640 donors were re-analyzed and high-resolution HLA genotyping was added so that TCR occurrence patterns could be studied. The genetic ancestry cluster associated with self-reported Caucasian donors included 81% of the roughly 410 genotyped donors. Rather than using new phenotypic data, the later analysis identified candidate immune exposures from TCR beta sequences and from how often those sequences occurred across donors. Both class I and class II loci were covered by HLA typing, at four-digit resolution. The study profiled the T cell repertoires of hundreds of subjects by immunosequencing and related them to cytomegalovirus serostatus. Study-wide conclusions, independent of this receptor: According to a later analysis, parvovirus B19, influenza, CMV and Epstein-Barr virus appeared linked to several top co-occurrence clusters. Only TCR beta chains were sequenced in this cohort, and the absence of alpha or paired-chain data limited detectable features. Because some donors lacked HLA typing at each locus, the association tests relied only on the typed subset. A group of highly shared sequence variants was considered likely to be a technical artifact of the sequencing pipeline. In the study, some 160 TCR beta chains were listed as associated with cytomegalovirus. In a later genetic analysis, a missense DCLRE1C variant was associated with V-gene and J-gene trimming of TCR beta chains, and the association was replicated in an independent cohort. In a later analysis, HLA-associated TCR beta chains showed more clonal expansion and lower generation probabilities than non-associated chains that were equally common. According to a later genetic analysis, donors in an Asian-associated ancestry cluster had fewer N-insertions in productive TCRs than the approximately 690-donor mean. Some IMGT-functional V segments, including TRBV6-2 and TRBV6-3, could not be distinguished by the 87-base-pair reads and were therefore excluded. According to the authors, the approach could potentially be generalized to other disease states and immunological phenotypes. Cytomegalovirus status was reported to be diagnosed by the classifier with high specificity and sensitivity in both the original and validation cohorts. Most CMV-associated TCR beta chains appeared to be HLA-restricted in a later analysis, and the HLA associations seemed to be driven largely by CMV exposure. In vitro tests confirmed that a few of the cytomegalovirus-associated TCR beta chains recognize cytomegalovirus antigens. The presence/absence analyses assumed that sequencing depth was roughly uniform across donors, and that assumption may not be true. The only immune exposure information available for the cohort was CMV serostatus. Assigning TCR associations to individual alleles was difficult when HLA alleles, especially DR and DQ, strongly co-occurred. A later analysis associated roughly 17,000 TCR beta sequences with specific HLA alleles at a false discovery rate of 0.05. In a later analysis, the rate of TCR association differed among HLA loci, with DRB1 alleles having the most associated TCRs and HLA-C alleles having the fewest. A further reported finding was that TCR beta sequences accurately predicted the HLA-A and HLA-B alleles for most subjects in the first cohort. An earlier analysis of approximately 570 of the donors showed that most TCR beta V segments appeared in productive rearrangements either about 87% or about 30% of the time, which broadly matched IMGT annotations. Linkage disequilibrium might explain the correlated functional status among segregating V segments, but an unknown experimental factor could not be excluded. Across donors, most TCR sequences were observed very rarely, whereas some public TCRs were present in many individuals. Because counts were too low, roughly 18 rarely observed V segments, including chromosome 9 orphons, were left out of the earlier analysis of about 620 of the donors.

About this clone itself: It lacks a known antigen.

The method was the immunoSEQ multiplex PCR assay. A mixture of 60 forward primers for TCR Vbeta segments and 13 reverse primers for TCR Jbeta segments was used in the multiplex PCR. The CDR3 region of rearranged TCR beta genes was amplified from genomic DNA by a multiplex PCR assay. The Illumina HiSeq System was used to sequence the amplified TCR beta libraries as 87-base-pair reads. Regarding the original processing steps: Across the 600 to 700 repertoires, a later analysis counted tens of millions of unique TCR beta chains, 9.5 million to 12 million of which were shared by at least two donors. Raw reads were error-corrected and collapsed into unique sequences by a nearest-neighbor algorithm in which closely related sequences were merged to remove PCR and sequencing errors. To assign V, D and J gene segments, CDR3 sequences were aligned to IMGT reference sequences. For a sequence to be retained, a match of at least six nucleotides to both a V gene segment and a J gene segment was required. Rearrangements were classified as productive when the CDR3 lacked stop codons and remained in frame with V and J, and all other rearrangements were classified as non-productive. CDR3 was defined according to IMGT convention as the region running from the second conserved V-encoded cysteine to the conserved J-encoded phenylalanine. In an earlier analysis of roughly 610 of the donors, sequences lacking an unambiguous match to a single V gene segment were excluded. In an earlier analysis of roughly 600 of the donors, a V segment was called functional when productive rearrangements were above 56.7%, and segregating when the standard deviation between donors exceeded 5%. To diagnose cytomegalovirus status from the catalog of TCR beta chain sequences, a statistical classification framework was built. V and J gene assignment, in a later analysis, came from comparing TCR nucleotide sequences with IMGT/GENE-DB human TR gene sequences. A later analysis assigned CDR3 sequences and most-parsimonious VDJ recombination scenarios with the TCRdist pipeline. In a later analysis, every TCR beta chain was defined by the combination of its CDR3 amino acid sequence and its V-gene family, and reads without a unique V-gene family were dropped. In a later analysis, 450 to 600 highly shared, low-generation-probability nucleotide sequences were removed to address suspected cross-contamination and a sequencing artifact. For each public chain, a later analysis derived a clonal expansion index from normalized ranks of inferred template counts within each repertoire. A later analysis computed generation probabilities with a VDJ recombination model fitted to out-of-frame rearrangements, and checked the results against IGoR. A later analysis scored TCR-TCR, TCR-HLA and TCR-CMV co-occurrence with hypergeometric tests, applying a repertoire-size bias correction to TCR pairs. A later analysis estimated false discovery rates by permuting HLA or CMV assignments 20 times. In a later analysis, co-occurring TCRs were grouped using DBSCAN, with TCRdist sequence similarity added in when clustering inside HLA-allele-positive subsets. Co-occurrence clustering excluded repertoires with fewer than 30,000 or more than 120,000 public chains, plus five with anomalous nucleotide sharing. Drawn from immuneACCESS, this table holds only the in-frame rearrangements with V and J called that TCRdb kept. Clones are partly lost; checked studies trace under half to an unresolved V gene and leave the rest unexplained. V and J calls and clone size follow that table, whereas D and trimming were derived from the DNA. The table for this sample lists about 210,000 clones. The top ten clonotypes cover around 0.95% of the sample.

According to the germline V gene, CDR1 reads MGHDK and CDR2 reads SYGVNS. From the cysteine up to the phenylalanine, the CDR3 has a length of 14 residues. Only the CDR3 part of the read is kept: 42 bases, read in frame from the first base. The cohort was made up of 650 to 700 healthy bone marrow donors. At the time of sampling, every cohort member was nominally healthy, though immune exposures that went unrecorded were likely present. The donor was CMV seropositive and was included in the group of some 290 seropositive cohort members. A peripheral blood sample was collected from each donor, and TCR beta sequencing was performed on peripheral blood mononuclear cells. The Qiagen DNeasy Blood Extraction Kit was used to extract genomic DNA from the blood cell samples.

The sequence was obtained from a woman aged 25 to 39 in good health and CMV-seropositive. Source material: PBMCs. The chain couples TRBV25-1 to TRBJ2-5, with TRBD2 tentatively as D gene (5 bases match). The DNA end is more similar to TRBJ2-7, so the J call may be wrong. The nucleotide sequence is given as TGTGCCAGCAGCCACCGCGGGCGGCTCTACGAGCAGTACTTC. Translated, it gives CASSHRGRLYEQYF.